This T cell receptor (beta chain) was recorded in a study of T cells in Graves' hyperthyroidism and ophthalmopathy. Trimming removed 5 bases at V and 5 bases at J, with 10 bases between. This CDR3 comprises 14 residues. Per the germline V gene, CDR1 is SGHTA and CDR2 is FQGTGA. TCR beta CDR3 region amplification was performed from RNA transcripts. HTBI primers were the set used in a first-round RT-PCR of the TCR CDR3. TCRdb reprocessed the multiplex PCR reads with MiXCR, giving one entry per CDR3 protein. The data contain about 510,000 distinct CDR3 sequences, 14% of them singletons. The V gene is TRBV7-3, the J gene TRBJ1-6; weak D call: TRBD1 (5 bases). The receptor's source is a woman in her forties with Graves' hyperthyroidism. Source material: blood. CDR3 nucleotides: TGTGCCAGCAGCCCGGGACGGGATAATTCACCCCTCCACTTT. Amino acids: CASSPGRDNSPLHF.